The source of this TCR beta chain is a study of CD8 T cells in ankylosing spondylitis. Ten or more counts support this clonotype. Antigen unknown. Making use of molecular barcodes, quantitative 5'-RACE generated TCR beta libraries. A single record per CDR3 protein comes from TCRdb applying MiXCR to the 5' RACE reads. The table lists 190,000 or so distinct CDR3 sequences, about 13% of them singletons. Study-level findings and limits: Past research had described some motif variants in reactive arthritis synovial fluid and blood. Characteristic of ankylosing spondylitis blood, it appeared, was a TCR beta motif comprising roughly 8 highly homologous variants.

The length of the CDR3 is 15 residues. V was pared by 0 bases and J by 6 bases, with 12 bases between. Sequences were obtained from blood, either unsorted or a sorted T cell fraction (not recorded which). The TCR sequence derives from a male donor with ankylosing spondylitis or in good health (not recorded which). The V call is TRBV12-3 or TRBV12-4, the J call TRBJ2-1, with D perhaps matching TRBD2 (5 bases). The CDR3 is CASSLATGVGNEQFF. The DNA of the CDR3 is TGTGCCAGCAGTTTAGCAACCGGGGTTGGCAATGAGCAGTTCTTC.